This TCR beta chain was sequenced for a study of shared clonotypes between healthy human individuals. Only in-frame clones appear in the TCRdb table, and some are missing; sequencing was by immunoSEQ multiplex PCR. This sample has roughly 1,000,000 clones, with around 82% found just once. The CDR3 is made up of 12 amino acids. With V trimmed by 8 bases and J by 3 bases, 6 bases remained unmatched. Germline CDR1 and CDR2: SQVTM and ANQGSEA. The receptor was isolated from a man aged 18 to 29 in good health. Some clones in this sample may be carry-over from other donors' samples. The chain joins TRBV29-1 to TRBJ1-2; TRBD1 agrees at 7 bases. The specimen sequenced was memory CD4+ T cells from PBMCs. Sample subset: CD45RA-negative fraction. CDR3 nucleotide sequence: TGCAGCTCTTTTCAGGGGGACTATGGCTACACCTTC. Translating it yields CSSFQGDYGYTF.